This TCR beta chain was documented in a study of cytomegalovirus exposure and HLA in healthy donors. Germline CDR1 and CDR2: SGHDT and YYEEEE. V dropped 4 bases and J dropped 6; count of bases not matched to a gene: 4. The CDR3 is 14 amino acids. The method was immunoSEQ multiplex PCR; TCRdb's version includes in-frame clones alone and lacks a portion of them. The sample lists 150,000 to 170,000 clones, about 82% occurring once. This chain uses TRBV5-6 with TRBJ1-4; 9 nucleotides align to TRBD1. The sequenced sample was PBMCs. The receptor was derived from a human donor in good health. CDR3 sequence reads: CASSTYRGHEKLFF. The CDR3 DNA is TGTGCCAGCAGCACCTACAGGGGGCATGAAAAACTGTTTTTT.